Each of the 16 T cell receptor beta chains below was sequenced from the same sample in a study of blood T cell repertoires in COVID-19. TCRdb's table, derived via immunoSEQ multiplex PCR, lists solely in-frame clones and lacks some. The sample consists of 330,000 or so clones, about 87% of them appearing once. The material sequenced was peripheral blood. The receptors were gathered from a man aged 30-40 years with COVID-19, enrolled during active disease.

V is TRBV28 and J is TRBJ2-4; TRBD1 might be the D (6 bases). The CDR3 length is 14 residues. The germline gives CDR1 MDHEN, CDR2 SYDVKM. V was pared by 4 bases and J by 1 base, with 8 bases between. CDR3 coding DNA: TGTGCCAGCAGTTCCCAGGGGGCCAAAAACATTCAGTACTTC. Encoded protein: CASSSQGAKNIQYF.

The J gene is TRBJ1-3, the V gene TRBV4-3; TRBD1 is a possible D gene (5 bases). CDR3 length: 16 residues. Germline V gene sequence: CDR1 LGHNA, CDR2 YSLEER. The V end was cut by 1 base, the J end by 0 bases, with 10 bases between. The DNA for the CDR3 is TGCGCCAGCAGCCAAGTCGTGGGGCCCTCTGGAAACACCATATATTTT. It yields the protein CASSQVVGPSGNTIYF.

This clone was observed a few times. CDR3 amino acids: CAIQTSGRQRNTGELFF. For the CDR3, the DNA is TGTGCCATTCAGACTAGCGGGAGACAGAGGAACACCGGGGAGCTGTTTTTT. This chain links TRBV10-3 with TRBJ2-2; 12 bases are shared with TRBD2. CDR3 length: 17 amino acids. J was trimmed by 1 base and V by 9 bases; bases with no gene match: 9. Per germline, CDR1 ENHRY and CDR2 SYGVKD.

The chain combines TRBV11-2 with TRBJ2-7; a possible D gene is TRBD1 (6 bases). This CDR3 comprises 14 residues. Germline CDR1 reads SGHAT; CDR2 reads FQNNGV. Trimming pared 4 bases from V and 2 bases from J, leaving 12 bases between. The CDR3 region is CASSWAGTTYEQYF. The DNA for the CDR3 is TGTGCCAGCAGCTGGGCCGGGACAACCTACGAGCAGTACTTC.

The rearrangement joins TRBV15 to TRBJ2-1, with 9 bases identical to TRBD2. CDR1 and CDR2 (germline): LNHNV, YYDKDF (reference sequence). Losses at the gene ends were 2 bases for V and 4 bases for J; bases not matched to a gene: 6. The CDR3 extends over 16 amino acids. CDR3 nucleotide sequence: TGTGCCACCAGCAGATTTAGCGGGAGCCTATACAATGAGCAGTTCTTC. Protein sequence: CATSRFSGSLYNEQFF. Combining the CDR3 with reference TRBV15 and TRBJ2-1 gives the whole variable domain DAMVIQNPRYQVTQFGKPVTLSCSQTLNHNVMYWYQQKSSQAPKLLFHYYDKDFNNEADTPDNFQSRRPNTSFCFLDIRSPGLGDTAMYLCATSRFSGSLYNEQFFGPGTRLTVL.

The rearrangement uses TRBV9 and TRBJ2-7; 10 bases align to TRBD2. The CDR3 loop spans 15 amino acids. The V gene end was trimmed by 2 bases and the J gene end by 0 bases; junction bases not matched to a gene: 2. The germline V gene encodes CDR1 SGDLS and CDR2 YYNGEE. CDR3 protein: CASSVGLADSYEQYF. CDR3 DNA sequence: TGTGCCAGCAGCGTCGGACTAGCGGACTCCTACGAGCAGTACTTC.

J is TRBJ2-2 and V is TRBV5-1, with 10 bases matching TRBD2. The V gene end was trimmed by 1 base and the J gene end by 7 bases; junction bases not matched to a gene: 4. This CDR3 contains 15 residues. The germline CDR1 and CDR2 sequences are SGHRS and YFSETQ. Here the CDR3 reads CASSLTAGGVGELFF. In DNA form, the CDR3 reads TGCGCCAGCAGCTTGACAGCGGGAGGGGTCGGGGAGCTGTTTTTT. Full variable domain (missing parts from reference TRBV5-1 and TRBJ2-2): KAGVTQTPRYLIKTRGQQVTLSCSPISGHRSVSWYQQTPGQGLQFLFEYFSETQRNKGNFPGRFSGRQFSNSRSEMNVSTLELGDSALYLCASSLTAGGVGELFFGEGSRLTVL.

This chain uses TRBV4-3 with TRBJ2-1; a possible D gene is TRBD1 (7 bases). The CDR3 spans 17 residues. The V and J ends lost 3 bases and 3 bases respectively, with 18 bases between them. From germline, CDR1 is LGHNA and CDR2 YSLEER. This CDR3 is CASSQAPGGWNYNEQFF. The CDR3 bases are TGCGCCAGCAGCCAGGCCCCAGGGGGGTGGAACTACAATGAGCAGTTCTTC.

This chain connects TRBV28 to TRBJ2-3; 9 positions match TRBD2. Germline CDR1 and CDR2: MDHEN and SYDVKM. Unmatched junction bases numbered 12, after V lost 8 bases and J lost 0 bases. This CDR3 region has 17 residues. Here the CDR3 reads CASGRGGTSGSTDTQYF. The CDR3 region has the DNA TGTGCCAGCGGTCGTGGGGGTACTAGCGGGAGCACAGATACGCAGTATTTT.

The rearrangement uses TRBV6-5 and TRBJ2-1; the D gene is possibly TRBD1 (5 bases). The CDR3 contains 11 residues. The germline gives CDR1 MNHEY, CDR2 SVGAGI. V lost 6 bases and J lost 12, with 12 bases in between. The chain's CDR3 is CASRYGAGQFF. CDR3 DNA sequence: TGTGCCAGCAGATATGGGGCCGGGCAGTTCTTC.

CDR3 nucleotide sequence: TGTGCCAGCAGCTTAACAAGGTCAGGGGACACTGAAGCTTTCTTT. Translated: CASSLTRSGDTEAFF. The J gene is TRBJ1-1, the V gene TRBV7-3; maybe TRBD1 (6 bases). The CDR3 has 15 residues. Deletions cut 0 bases from V and 3 bases from J, with 11 bases between. CDR1 and CDR2 from the germline V gene are SGHTA and FQGTGA.

CDR3 loop: CAIRGDRATGELFF. The CDR3 DNA is TGTGCCATCAGAGGGGACAGGGCCACCGGGGAGCTGTTTTTT. This chain joins TRBV10-3 and TRBJ2-2; TRBD1 matches at 9 bases. This CDR3 has 14 amino acids. V lost 6 bases to trimming and J lost 4 bases; unmatched junction nucleotides: 3. Germline assignment: CDR1 ENHRY and CDR2 SYGVKD.

As regards this clone: The same CDR3 is also encoded by other DNA sequences in this sample. The chain is built from TRBV3-1 (or the pseudogene TRBV3-2) and TRBJ1-1; D gene unclear. From germline, CDR1 is LGHDT and CDR2 YNNKEL (reference sequence). The CDR3 extends over 12 amino acids. The V end was cut by 3 bases, the J end by 1 base, with 3 bases between. The CDR3 sequence is CASSQANTEAFF. The CDR3 coding sequence is TGTGCCAGCAGCCAGGCGAACACTGAAGCTTTCTTT.

The chain is built from TRBV18 and TRBJ1-1; 9 nucleotides align to TRBD1. The CDR3 has 16 residues. Germline V lookup: CDR1 KGHSH, CDR2 LQKENI. The trim removed 3 bases at V and 3 bases at J, leaving 8 bases unmatched. The CDR3 DNA is TGTGCCAGCTCACCGAAACAGGGGGCGGAAGACACTGAAGCTTTCTTT. Translated, it gives CASSPKQGAEDTEAFF.

The chain is built from TRBV19 and TRBJ2-1; the match to TRBD2 covers 8 bases. The CDR3 is 15 amino acids. In germline, CDR1 is LNHDA, CDR2 SQIVND (reference sequence). J was trimmed by 3 bases and V by 7 bases; bases with no gene match: 8. The CDR3 region is CASTPPAGGYNEQFF. CDR3 bases: TGTGCCAGTACCCCCCCGGCGGGGGGCTACAATGAGCAGTTCTTC.

The J gene is TRBJ1-1, the V gene TRBV2; D is ambiguous. V was pared by 6 bases and J by 1 base, with 12 bases between. Germline V gene data show CDR1 as SNHLY and CDR2 as FYNNEI. The CDR3 extends over 14 amino acids. The CDR3 nucleotides are TGTGCCAGCAGCGGTCGGGGAAGGAACACTGAAGCTTTCTTT. This gives the protein CASSGRGRNTEAFF.